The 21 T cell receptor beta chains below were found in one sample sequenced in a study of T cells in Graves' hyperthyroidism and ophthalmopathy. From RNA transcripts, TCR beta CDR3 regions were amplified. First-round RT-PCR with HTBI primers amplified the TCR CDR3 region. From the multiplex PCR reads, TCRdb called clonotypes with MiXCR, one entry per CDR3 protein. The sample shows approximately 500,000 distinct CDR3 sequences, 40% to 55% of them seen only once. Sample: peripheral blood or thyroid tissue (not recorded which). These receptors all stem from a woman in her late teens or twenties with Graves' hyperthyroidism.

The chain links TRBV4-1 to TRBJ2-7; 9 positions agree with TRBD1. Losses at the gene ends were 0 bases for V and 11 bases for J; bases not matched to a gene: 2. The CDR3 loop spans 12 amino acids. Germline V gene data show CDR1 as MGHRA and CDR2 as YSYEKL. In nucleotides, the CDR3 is TGCGCCAGCAGCCAAGAACAGGGGGCGAAGTACTTC. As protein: CASSQEQGAKYF.

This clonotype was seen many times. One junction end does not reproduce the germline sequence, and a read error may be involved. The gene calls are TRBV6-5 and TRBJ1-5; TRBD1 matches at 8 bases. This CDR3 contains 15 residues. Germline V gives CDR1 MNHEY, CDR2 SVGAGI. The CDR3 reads CASSYSAGGKQPQHF. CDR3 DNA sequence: TGTGCCAGCAGTTACTCGGCAGGGGGCAAGCAGCCCCAGCATTTT.

As DNA, the CDR3 is TGTGCCAGCAGCGATTCCGATCGGGACACCGGGGAGCTGTTTTTT. This encodes CASSDSDRDTGELFF. The V gene is TRBV6-1, the J gene TRBJ2-2; D call uncertain. The CDR3 has 15 residues. V was pared by 6 bases and J by 3 bases, with 14 bases between. From germline, CDR1 is MNHNS and CDR2 SASEGT.

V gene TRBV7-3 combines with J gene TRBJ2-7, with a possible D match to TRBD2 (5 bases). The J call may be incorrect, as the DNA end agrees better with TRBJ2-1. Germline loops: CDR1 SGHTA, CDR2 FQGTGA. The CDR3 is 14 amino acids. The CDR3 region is CASSTGIGYNEQFF. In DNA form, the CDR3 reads TGTGCCAGCAGCACGGGAATAGGTTACAATGAGCAGTTCTTC.

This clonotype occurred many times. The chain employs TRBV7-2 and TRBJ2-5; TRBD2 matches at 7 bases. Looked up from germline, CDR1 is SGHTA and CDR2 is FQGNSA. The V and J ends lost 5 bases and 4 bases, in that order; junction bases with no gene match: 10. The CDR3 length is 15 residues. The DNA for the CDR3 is TGTGCCAGCAGCCGTTCCCCTAGCGGCAGAGAGACCCAGTACTTC. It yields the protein CASSRSPSGRETQYF.

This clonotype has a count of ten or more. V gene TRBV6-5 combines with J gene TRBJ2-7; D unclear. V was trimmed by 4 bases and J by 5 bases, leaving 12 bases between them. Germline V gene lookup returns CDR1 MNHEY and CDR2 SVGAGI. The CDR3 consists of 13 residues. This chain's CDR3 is CASSLGFGDEQYF. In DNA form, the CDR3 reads TGTGCCAGCAGTTTGGGATTTGGCGACGAGCAGTACTTC.

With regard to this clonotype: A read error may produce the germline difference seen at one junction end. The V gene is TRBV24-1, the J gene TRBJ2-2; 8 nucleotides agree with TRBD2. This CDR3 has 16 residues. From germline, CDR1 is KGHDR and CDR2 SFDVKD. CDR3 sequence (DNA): TGTGCCACCAGTGATTTGAGACGGGAGGGCCAAGGGGAGCTGTATTTT. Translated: CATSDLRREGQGELYF.

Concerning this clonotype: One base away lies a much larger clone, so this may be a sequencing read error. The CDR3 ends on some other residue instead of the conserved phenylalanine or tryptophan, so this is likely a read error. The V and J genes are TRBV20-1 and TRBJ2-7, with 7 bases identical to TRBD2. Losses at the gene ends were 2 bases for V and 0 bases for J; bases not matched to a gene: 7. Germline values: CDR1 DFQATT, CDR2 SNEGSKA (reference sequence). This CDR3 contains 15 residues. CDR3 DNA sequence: TGCAGTGCTAGAAATATAGCGGGCCGCTCCTACGAGCAGTACCTC. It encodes CSARNIAGRSYEQYL.

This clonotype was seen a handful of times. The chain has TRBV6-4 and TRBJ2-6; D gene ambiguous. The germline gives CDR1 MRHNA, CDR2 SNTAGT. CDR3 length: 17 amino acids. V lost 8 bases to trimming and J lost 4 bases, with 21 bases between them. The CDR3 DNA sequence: TGTGCCAGCCTCCATTCACGACCATCTAGAGGGGCCAACGTCCTGACTTTC. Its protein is CASLHSRPSRGANVLTF.

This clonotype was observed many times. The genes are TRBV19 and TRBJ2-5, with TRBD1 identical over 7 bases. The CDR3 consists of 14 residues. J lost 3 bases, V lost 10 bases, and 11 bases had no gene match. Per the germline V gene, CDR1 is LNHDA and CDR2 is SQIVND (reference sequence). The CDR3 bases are TGTGCCACCGAGGAAGGGGGCGCGAAAGAGACCCAGTACTTC. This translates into CATEEGGAKETQYF.

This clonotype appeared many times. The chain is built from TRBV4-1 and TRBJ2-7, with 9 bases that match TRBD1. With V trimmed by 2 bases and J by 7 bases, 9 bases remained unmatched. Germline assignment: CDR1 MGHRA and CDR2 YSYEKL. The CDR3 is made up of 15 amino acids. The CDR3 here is CASSQIRDREREQYF. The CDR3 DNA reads TGCGCCAGCAGCCAAATTCGGGACAGGGAGAGGGAGCAGTACTTC.

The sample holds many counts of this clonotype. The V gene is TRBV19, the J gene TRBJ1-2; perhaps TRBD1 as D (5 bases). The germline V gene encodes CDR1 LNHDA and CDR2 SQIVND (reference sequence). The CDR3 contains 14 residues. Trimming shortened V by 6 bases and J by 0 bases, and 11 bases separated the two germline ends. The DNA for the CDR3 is TGTGCCAGTAGGAGGGGATCATCTAACTATGGCTACACCTTC. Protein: CASRRGSSNYGYTF.

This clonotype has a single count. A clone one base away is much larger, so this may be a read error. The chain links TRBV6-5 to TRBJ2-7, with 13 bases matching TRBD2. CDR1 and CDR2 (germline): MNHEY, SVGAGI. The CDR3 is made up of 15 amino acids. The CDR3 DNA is TGTGCCAGCGGTTACGGACTAGCGGGGGCCTACGAGCAGTACTTC. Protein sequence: CASGYGLAGAYEQYF.

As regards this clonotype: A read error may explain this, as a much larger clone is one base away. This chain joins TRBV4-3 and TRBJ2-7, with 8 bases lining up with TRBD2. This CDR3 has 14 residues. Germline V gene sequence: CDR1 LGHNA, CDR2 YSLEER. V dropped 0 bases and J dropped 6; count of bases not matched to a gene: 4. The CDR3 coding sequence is TGCGCCAGCAGCCAAGAAGTTCGGGAGGGCGAGCAGTACTTC. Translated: CASSQEVREGEQYF.

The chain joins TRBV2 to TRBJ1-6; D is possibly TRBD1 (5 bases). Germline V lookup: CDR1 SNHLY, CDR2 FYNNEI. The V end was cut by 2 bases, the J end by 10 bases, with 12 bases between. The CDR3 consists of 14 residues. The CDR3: CASSENGARSPLHF. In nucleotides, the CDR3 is TGTGCCAGCAGTGAAAACGGGGCGAGATCACCCCTCCACTTT.

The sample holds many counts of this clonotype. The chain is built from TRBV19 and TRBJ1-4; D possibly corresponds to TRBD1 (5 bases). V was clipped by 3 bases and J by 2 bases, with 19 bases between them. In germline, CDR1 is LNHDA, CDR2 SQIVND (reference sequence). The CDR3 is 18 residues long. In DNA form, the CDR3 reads TGTGCCAGTAGTATTGTGGGTACAGGTTATGGCACTAATGAAAAACTGTTTTTT. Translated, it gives CASSIVGTGYGTNEKLFF.

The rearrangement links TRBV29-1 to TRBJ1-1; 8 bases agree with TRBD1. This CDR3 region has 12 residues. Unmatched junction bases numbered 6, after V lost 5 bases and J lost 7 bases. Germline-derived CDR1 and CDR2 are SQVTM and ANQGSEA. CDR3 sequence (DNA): TGCAGCGTTTCGACAGGGGCGGTTGAAGCTTTCTTT. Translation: CSVSTGAVEAFF.

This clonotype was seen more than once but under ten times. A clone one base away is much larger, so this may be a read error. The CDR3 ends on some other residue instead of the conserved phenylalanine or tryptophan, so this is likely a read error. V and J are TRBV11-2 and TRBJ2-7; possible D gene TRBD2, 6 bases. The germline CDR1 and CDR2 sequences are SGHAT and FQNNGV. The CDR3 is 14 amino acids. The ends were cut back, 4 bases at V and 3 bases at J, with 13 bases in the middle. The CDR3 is CASSSGGQGYEQYL. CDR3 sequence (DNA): TGTGCCAGCAGCTCCGGAGGGCAGGGCTACGAGCAGTACCTC.

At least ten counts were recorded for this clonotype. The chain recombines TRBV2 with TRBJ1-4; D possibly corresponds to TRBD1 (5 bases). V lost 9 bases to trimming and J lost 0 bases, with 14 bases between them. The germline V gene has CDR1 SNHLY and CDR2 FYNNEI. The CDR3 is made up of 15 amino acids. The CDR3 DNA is TGTGCCAGTGGGGGGAGCGGGCCAACTAATGAAAAACTGTTTTTT. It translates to CASGGSGPTNEKLFF.

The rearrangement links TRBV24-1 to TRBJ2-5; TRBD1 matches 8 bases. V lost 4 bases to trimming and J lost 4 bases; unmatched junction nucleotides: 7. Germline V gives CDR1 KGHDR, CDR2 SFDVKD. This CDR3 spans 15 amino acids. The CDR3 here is CATSDLTGAGETQYF. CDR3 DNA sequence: TGTGCCACCAGTGACTTGACAGGGGCCGGAGAGACCCAGTACTTC.

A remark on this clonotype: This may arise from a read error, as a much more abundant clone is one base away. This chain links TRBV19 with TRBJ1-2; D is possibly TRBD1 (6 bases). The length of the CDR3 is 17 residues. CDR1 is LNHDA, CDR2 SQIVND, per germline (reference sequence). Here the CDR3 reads CARSILYLGGQTYGYTF. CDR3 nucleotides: TGTGCCAGAAGTATTTTGTATCTCGGGGGGCAAACCTATGGCTACACCTTC.